This TCR beta chain was identified in a study of shared clonotypes between healthy human individuals. Study overall: Ranging from 18 to 49 in age, donors were two women and three men.

Germline loops: CDR1 SSHAT, CDR2 FNYEAQ (reference sequence). The V gene end was trimmed by 5 bases and the J gene end by 5 bases; junction bases not matched to a gene: 2. The CDR3 runs 12 residues. There were no recent acute infections or vaccinations among the donors, who were healthy HIV-negative adults. The deep-level immunoSEQ assay was used. Assay used: immunoSEQ multiplex PCR; TCRdb lists only in-frame clones, some missing. The sample shows around 1,100,000 clones, 70% to 80% of them seen only once. This clone has just a few counts. The sample was memory CD4+ T cells from PBMCs. Subset defined: CD45RA-negative fraction. The receptor comes from a man younger than 35 in good health. Some clones in this sample may be carry-over from other donors' samples. The chain has TRBV7-7 and TRBJ2-5; TRBD1 matches at 7 bases. CDR3 protein: CASSPDRETQYF. CDR3 in DNA: TGTGCCAGCAGCCCGGACAGGGAGACCCAGTACTTC.